This T cell receptor beta chain derives from a study of T cell therapy after organ transplantation (dated by TCRdb to about 2019). Some background on the complete study: Therapy products were autologous CMV-specific T cells expanded in vitro for 2 to 3 weeks with a peptide pool of 30 HLA class I and II CMV epitopes. Each patient got up to 6 T cell doses, given every 2 weeks, and was then monitored for 25 to 35 weeks after finishing therapy. Among the approximately 10 patients, eight were classed as clinical responders, while two were classed as nonresponders. An open-label phase I trial of autologous CMV-specific adoptive T cell therapy in solid-organ transplant recipients was the basis for the study, which was a follow-up TRBV repertoire analysis. Patients received a median of 1.92 x 10^8 CMV-specific T cells across 2 to 6 intravenous infusions. Long-term post-therapy samples were available for only about 75% of the 10 patients. Blood samples for the long-term post-therapy time point were collected 20 to 29 weeks after therapy was completed. What the research found in general, with its limitations: Reconstitution after therapy appeared to include not only transferred clonotypes but also endogenous clonotypes that had not been detected in the therapy products. The fold change in CD8 clonality after therapy was inversely correlated with pretherapy clonality, which suggests that less biased repertoires were more open to remodeling. Because the cohort was small, confounders such as concurrent antirejection and antiviral medications could not be assessed. Reduced sample coverage from poor CD8+ T cell yield may be reflected in the few expansions detected in nonresponders. Before therapy, nonresponders had marked clonal expansions, and after therapy the repertoires of nonresponders changed only minimally.

The immunoSEQ two-step, bias-controlled multiplex PCR assay was used to amplify TRB CDR3 regions from genomic DNA. An Illumina NextSeq 500 was used to sequence the CDR3 libraries. Under the source paper's analysis protocol: The immunoSEQ Analyzer platform handled the initial alignment and bioinformatics, which included bias normalization against synthetic CDR3 analogs. V, D and J genes were annotated according to IMGT database definitions. VDJtools version 1.1.10 and the R package tcR version 2.2.1.11 were used with default settings for further TRBV analyses. GLIPH analysis was performed with version 1.0 using default settings. In CDR3 sequences with at least 5 reads, significant changes in clonotype frequency were tested by a 2-sided binomial test with Benjamini-Hochberg correction (alpha = 0.01). Imported from immuneACCESS, the table was reduced by TCRdb to in-frame sequences with V and J called. These copies leave out some clones; in studies compared against another copy, an unresolved V gene accounts for under half, and the cause of the remainder is not known. V and J calls and clone size follow that table, whereas D and trimming were derived from the DNA. The sample table records about 18,000 clones; 85% of these occur just once. The leading ten clones occupy roughly 28% of the sample.

The CDR3 has 15 amino acids, counting the end cysteine and phenylalanine. The DNA shown is the 45-base CDR3, in frame from base 1. V ends up 3 bases short and J 0 bases short, with an unmatched junction base count of 7. The germline V gene sets CDR1 to SQVTM and CDR2 to ANQGSEA. The sample's time point label, in plain terms: 20-29 weeks after completion of therapy. The patients had received solid-organ transplants and had cytomegalovirus that was drug-resistant/recurrent. Nine to ten of the trial participants were picked for repertoire analysis depending on whether post-therapy peripheral blood mononuclear cells were available. Viable CD3+CD8+CD4- lymphocytes were isolated from PBMCs by sorting on a BD FACSAria III. Genomic DNA was extracted from sorted cells with the Qiagen DNeasy Kit. Concerning this clone: What antigen it recognizes has not been identified. Base quality data are lacking; no much larger clone is found one base away.

The receptor was isolated from a human patient who had received a solid organ transplant and had CMV disease. After a transplant, not all T cells may be the patient's own; some may come from the graft donor. The input for sequencing was CD8+ T cells from blood, taken after autologous CMV-specific T cell therapy. The rearranged chain carries TRBV29-1 and TRBJ2-7, with 8 bases aligning to TRBD2. DNA sequence: TGCAGCGTTGAGAAGCGGGGGCAAACCTCCTACGAGCAGTACTTC. Its amino acids are CSVEKRGQTSYEQYF.